The 25 T cell receptor beta chains in this list originate from one sample, sequenced in a study of STAT5B mutations in CD4+ large granular lymphocyte leukemia. Libraries were prepared by immunoSEQ multiplex PCR; TCRdb keeps only in-frame clonotypes and omits some of them. The profile shows around 33,000 clones, around 85% of them singletons. The sequenced sample was CD4+ T cells from blood buffy coats. The receptors here all came from a human donor in good health.

This chain uses TRBV6-1 with TRBJ1-3, with TRBD1 identical over 7 bases. CDR1 and CDR2 (germline): MNHNS, SASEGT. This CDR3 contains 14 residues. The V segment lost 4 bases and the J segment 2 bases; nucleotides outside the gene matches: 2. DNA of the CDR3: TGTGCCAGCAGTGCTGGGACAGCTGGAAACACCATATATTTT. Translation: CASSAGTAGNTIYF.

V is TRBV10-3 and J is TRBJ2-7; no clear D. The CDR3 length is 18 residues. CDR1 is ENHRY, CDR2 SYGVKD, per germline. Trimming took 0 bases from V and 2 from J, leaving 20 bases between them. In DNA form, the CDR3 reads TGTGCCATCAGTGAGTCGGTATCCCAGGTCCTACAAGCCTACGAGCAGTACTTC. This gives the protein CAISESVSQVLQAYEQYF.

The chain combines TRBV10-3 with TRBJ2-3; 9 nucleotides align to TRBD2. Germline values: CDR1 ENHRY, CDR2 SYGVKD. The CDR3 sequence is 15 residues long. Unmatched junction bases numbered 9, after V lost 6 bases and J lost 5 bases. The CDR3 DNA is TGTGCCATCAGGGACCCGGGACTAGCTCAAGATACGCAGTATTTT. This encodes CAIRDPGLAQDTQYF.

The chain recombines TRBV6-5 with TRBJ2-7, with D possibly being TRBD1 (6 bases). The length of the CDR3 is 14 residues. CDR1 MNHEY and CDR2 SVGAGI come from the germline V gene. With 6 bases removed from V and 4 bases from J, the gap between germline ends came to 16 bases. CDR3 DNA sequence: TGTGCCAGCAGCCAGGGCAGGGGTTCGTACGAGCAGTACTTC. Translated, it gives CASSQGRGSYEQYF.

The V call is TRBV6-1, the J call TRBJ2-3, with 10 bases aligning to TRBD1. The V gene's germline CDR1 is MNHNS and CDR2 SASEGT. The CDR3 extends over 17 amino acids. V gave up 3 bases and J gave up 6 bases; unmatched junction bases: 12. CDR3 region: CASSDGRRQGARDTQYF. The DNA for the CDR3 is TGTGCCAGCAGTGACGGCCGACGACAGGGGGCAAGGGATACGCAGTATTTT.

This sequence joins TRBV5-1 and TRBJ1-1; D is perhaps TRBD1 (5 bases). This CDR3 comprises 15 residues. In germline, CDR1 is SGHRS, CDR2 YFSETQ. V gave up 0 bases and J gave up 8 bases, with 17 bases separating them. The CDR3, as DNA: TGCGCCAGCAGCTTGGCCCTAGGGGTCGCTGGCGAAGCTTTCTTT. The encoded protein is CASSLALGVAGEAFF.

This rearrangement joins TRBV7-2 to TRBJ2-7; TRBD2 aligns across 8 bases. Looked up from germline, CDR1 is SGHTA and CDR2 is FQGNSA. This CDR3 comprises 16 residues. J gave up 3 bases and V 3 bases, and 10 bases lay outside the gene matches. The CDR3 coding sequence is TGTGCCAGCAGCTTGACAGCCCCTACTAGCGGCTACGAGCAGTACTTC. Amino acids: CASSLTAPTSGYEQYF.

CDR3 coding DNA: TGTGCCAGCAGCTTAGTCCCAGCGGGGGGAACTACGGAGACCCAGTACTTC. Its protein product is CASSLVPAGGTTETQYF. The V call is TRBV7-6, the J call TRBJ2-5; 9 nucleotides agree with TRBD2. The CDR3 is 17 amino acids. J lost 5 bases, V lost 1 base, and 11 bases had no gene match. The germline V gene encodes CDR1 SGHVS and CDR2 FNYEAQ.

The chain couples TRBV5-1 to TRBJ2-5; D unresolved. CDR3 size: 11 residues. The germline gives CDR1 SGHRS, CDR2 YFSETQ. Deletions cut 4 bases from V and 7 bases from J, with 8 bases between. DNA for the CDR3: TGCGCCAGCAGCACCTTGGGGACCCAGTACTTC. Protein: CASSTLGTQYF.

In this sample, this clone turned up a few times. This chain links TRBV27 with TRBJ1-6, with D tentatively TRBD1 (5 bases). The ends were cut back, 2 bases at V and 4 bases at J, with 6 bases in the middle. The germline CDR1 and CDR2 sequences are MNHEY and SMNVEV (reference sequence). The CDR3 is 14 amino acids. CDR3 sequence: CASSLGGYNSPLHF. Here the CDR3 DNA reads TGTGCCAGCAGTTTAGGGGGTTATAATTCACCCCTCCACTTT.

The chain couples TRBV2 to TRBJ1-4; D might be TRBD1 (5 bases). The CDR3 contains 17 residues. Germline loops: CDR1 SNHLY, CDR2 FYNNEI. V lost 7 bases, J lost 8 bases, and 26 bases lay in between. In nucleotides, the CDR3 is TGTGCCAGCACAGAGGGGTCCAGGAGGGCGCGAAAAGAAAAACTGTTTTTT. As protein: CASTEGSRRARKEKLFF.

This clone was picked up one time. The V gene is TRBV7-2, the J gene TRBJ1-4; D might be TRBD1 (5 bases). V lost 1 base and J lost 11, with 17 bases in between. CDR1 is SGHTA and CDR2 is FQGNSA in the germline V gene. The CDR3 consists of 15 residues. The CDR3 sequence is CASSLDGGGVGKLFF. In DNA form, the CDR3 reads TGTGCCAGCAGCTTAGACGGCGGGGGAGTTGGTAAACTGTTTTTT.

The gene calls are TRBV19 and TRBJ1-5; D perhaps matches TRBD1 (6 bases). The CDR3 length is 15 residues. Germline V gene lookup returns CDR1 LNHDA and CDR2 SQIVND (reference sequence). Trimming removed 6 bases from V and 4 bases from J, with 16 bases in between. The CDR3 DNA reads TGTGCCAGTAGCCGCCAGGGGATACAGAATCAGCCCCAGCATTTT. Its protein product is CASSRQGIQNQPQHF.

This chain links TRBV16 with TRBJ1-1; D remains ambiguous. The V gene's germline CDR1 is KGHSY and CDR2 FQNENV. CDR3 size: 17 residues. Trimming took off 0 bases at V and 1 base at J, with 15 bases between the two ends. CDR3: CASSQSSMWQANTEAFF. The CDR3 DNA follows: TGTGCCAGCAGCCAATCATCAATGTGGCAGGCGAACACTGAAGCTTTCTTT.

V usage is TRBV6-5 and J usage is TRBJ2-3; possible D gene TRBD2, 6 bases. Looked up from germline, CDR1 is MNHEY and CDR2 is SVGAGI. Trimming took off 7 bases at V and 5 bases at J, with 13 bases between the two ends. CDR3 size: 13 residues. The CDR3 loop is CASTGGLGDTQYF. CDR3 coding DNA: TGTGCCAGCACCGGGGGACTGGGAGATACGCAGTATTTT.

This chain connects TRBV6-5 to TRBJ2-3, with 8 bases identical to TRBD2. This CDR3 region has 16 residues. The V and J ends lost 1 base and 3 bases, in that order; junction bases with no gene match: 6. Germline V CDR1 and CDR2: MNHEY, SVGAGI. The CDR3 reads CASSYFGTSSTDTQYF. For the CDR3, the DNA is TGTGCCAGCAGTTACTTTGGGACTAGTTCGACAGATACGCAGTATTTT.

The rearrangement uses TRBV4-2 and TRBJ2-1, with TRBD2 matching over 7 bases. The CDR3 is 14 amino acids. Germline CDR1 reads LGHNA; CDR2 reads YNFKEQ. V was clipped by 3 bases and J by 4 bases; unmatched bases: 3. The chain's CDR3 is CASSQGLNYNEQFF. For the CDR3, the DNA is TGTGCCAGCAGCCAGGGACTAAATTACAATGAGCAGTTCTTC.

This sequence joins TRBV28 and TRBJ2-2; possibly TRBD1 for D (6 bases). Germline V gene data show CDR1 as MDHEN and CDR2 as SYDVKM. The CDR3 is made up of 14 amino acids. The germline V and J ends were trimmed by 6 bases and 0 bases, with 8 bases remaining between them. CDR3 sequence reads: CASRGQTNTGELFF. CDR3 DNA: TGTGCCAGCAGGGGACAAACGAACACCGGGGAGCTGTTTTTT.

The chain links TRBV15 to TRBJ2-2; possible D gene TRBD2, 6 bases. Trimming stripped 1 base from V and 4 bases from J, with 13 bases between. This CDR3 is 16 amino acids long. The germline V gene has CDR1 LNHNV and CDR2 YYDKDF (reference sequence). The CDR3 protein is CATSRGGGMGTGELFF. Here the CDR3 DNA reads TGTGCCACCAGCAGAGGGGGCGGGATGGGCACCGGGGAGCTGTTTTTT.

In this sample, this clone turned up a few times. The chain has TRBV6-1 and TRBJ2-1, with 16 bases identical to TRBD2. The CDR3 has 18 amino acids. The V segment lost 4 bases and the J segment 3 bases; nucleotides outside the gene matches: 6. The germline CDR1 and CDR2 sequences are MNHNS and SASEGT. CDR3 residues: CASSATGLAGGNYNEQFF. DNA for the CDR3: TGTGCCAGCAGTGCTACGGGACTAGCGGGAGGGAACTACAATGAGCAGTTCTTC.

This chain uses TRBV7-9 with TRBJ2-1; 8 nucleotides match TRBD2. CDR1 is SEHNR, CDR2 FQNEAQ, per germline (reference sequence). The CDR3 loop spans 15 amino acids. Unmatched junction bases numbered 6, after V lost 5 bases and J lost 3 bases. CDR3 bases: TGTGCCAGCAGCCCCGGGACTAGTGTCTACAATGAGCAGTTCTTC. The encoded protein is CASSPGTSVYNEQFF. Filled out from reference TRBV7-9 and TRBJ2-1, the complete variable domain reads DTGVSQNPRHKITKRGQNVTFRCDPISEHNRLYWYRQTLGQGPEFLTYFQNEAQLEKSRLLSDRFSAERPKGSFSTLEIQRTEQGDSAMYLCASSPGTSVYNEQFFGPGTRLTVL.

This chain uses TRBV7-9 with TRBJ2-2; 12 positions match TRBD2. The V gene end was trimmed by 3 bases and the J gene end by 3 bases; junction bases not matched to a gene: 2. CDR3 length equals 16 residues. Germline V gene data show CDR1 as SEHNR and CDR2 as FQNEAQ (reference sequence). The CDR3: CASSFRLAGDTGELFF. CDR3 DNA: TGTGCCAGCAGCTTTAGACTAGCGGGGGACACCGGGGAGCTGTTTTTT.

This chain links TRBV14 with TRBJ2-5; a possible D gene is TRBD1 (5 bases). Trimming removed 1 base at V and 6 bases at J, with 15 bases between. Germline V lookup: CDR1 SGHDN, CDR2 FVKESK. The CDR3 extends over 15 amino acids. CDR3 amino acids: CASSQGSQGLKTQYF. The DNA for the CDR3 is TGTGCCAGCAGCCAAGGGTCCCAGGGATTAAAGACCCAGTACTTC.

This clone has only one observation. The J gene is TRBJ2-7, the V gene TRBV12-2; whether TRBD1, the table's D call, matches the DNA was not checked. TRBV12-2 is given as a pseudogene. The CDR3 totals 17 residues. CDR3 nucleotide sequence: TGTGCAAGTCGCCTATCGGCTCGGGGACAGGAGACCTACGAGCAGTACTTC. This encodes CASRLSARGQETYEQYF.

CDR3 loop: CATRNRGRAGYEQYF. The DNA of the CDR3 is TGTGCCACCCGAAATCGCGGGAGGGCGGGTTACGAGCAGTACTTC. J is TRBJ2-7 and V is TRBV6-5; 9 bases map to TRBD2. CDR1 is MNHEY and CDR2 is SVGAGI in the germline V gene. V gave up 10 bases and J gave up 4 bases; unmatched junction bases: 14. The length of the CDR3 is 15 residues.